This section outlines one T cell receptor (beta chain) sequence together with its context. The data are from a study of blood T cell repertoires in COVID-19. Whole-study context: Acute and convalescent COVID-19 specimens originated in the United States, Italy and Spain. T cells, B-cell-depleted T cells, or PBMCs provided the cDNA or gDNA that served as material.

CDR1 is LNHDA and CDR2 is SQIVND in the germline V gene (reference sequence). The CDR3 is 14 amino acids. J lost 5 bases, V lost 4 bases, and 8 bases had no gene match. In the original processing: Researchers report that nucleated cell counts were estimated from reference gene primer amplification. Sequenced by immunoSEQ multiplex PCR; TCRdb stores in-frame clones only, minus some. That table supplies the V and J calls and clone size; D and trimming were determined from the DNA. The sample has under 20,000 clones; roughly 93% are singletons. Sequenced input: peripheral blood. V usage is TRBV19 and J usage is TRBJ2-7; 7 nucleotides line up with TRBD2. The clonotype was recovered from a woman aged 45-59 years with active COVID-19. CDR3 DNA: TGTGCCAGTAGTAGATCGGGACTATCCAACGAGCAGTACTTC. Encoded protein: CASSRSGLSNEQYF.